Below, 5 T cell receptor beta chains from the same sample are listed, as sequenced in a study of CD8 T cells in ankylosing spondylitis (dated by TCRdb to 2016 to 2017). The library was made by 5' RACE. Sequencer: Illumina HiSeq 2500. The public reads were reanalyzed by TCRdb: fastp trimming at Q25, MiXCR alignment, in-frame beta chains only. Each CDR3 protein gets just one entry, which takes the most common genes and DNA from the rows behind it. The table for this sample lists 120,000 to 150,000 distinct CDR3 sequences; 7% to 9% of them were counted only once. The ten largest clones add up to about 7.3% of the sample. Source material: synovial fluid, either unsorted or a sorted T cell fraction (not recorded which). The source of these receptors is a male donor with ankylosing spondylitis.

This clonotype came up a few times. V gene TRBV20-1 combines with J gene TRBJ1-6; weak D call: TRBD1 (5 bases). Per germline, CDR1 DFQATT and CDR2 SNEGSKA (reference sequence). V was trimmed by 3 bases and J by 9 bases, leaving 15 bases between them. This CDR3 is built from 14 residues. CDR3 sequence reads: CSASQSGHFSPLHF. The DNA for the CDR3 is TGCAGTGCTAGTCAAAGCGGACACTTTTCACCCCTCCACTTT.

In this sample, this clonotype turned up many times. This sequence joins TRBV4-1 and TRBJ1-2; 7 bases are a match to TRBD1. J was trimmed by 2 bases and V by 4 bases; bases with no gene match: 7. Germline CDR1 MGHRA, CDR2 YSYEKL. This CDR3 contains 15 residues. In DNA form, the CDR3 reads TGCGCCAGCAGCCGAGCCGGGACAGACAACTATGGCTACACCTTC. It yields the protein CASSRAGTDNYGYTF.

About this clonotype itself: Its ends do not fully match the called genes, so a read error is possible. This CDR3 reads CARSLLPSAGVGANVLTF. CDR3 bases: TGTGCCCGCAGTTTACTCCCTTCGGCAGGGGTTGGGGCCAACGTCCTGACTTTC. The genes are TRBV6-2 or TRBV6-3 and TRBJ2-6, with a tentative D call TRBD1 (6 bases). The CDR3 length is 18 residues. CDR1 and CDR2 (germline): MNHEY, SVGEGT.

This clonotype was counted a few times. J is TRBJ1-6 and V is TRBV4-3, with D perhaps matching TRBD1 (5 bases). Germline V CDR1 and CDR2: LGHNA, YSLEER. CDR3 length equals 12 residues. V lost 6 bases, J lost 10 bases, and 10 bases lay in between. CDR3 coding DNA: TGCGCCAGCAGGCATTCAGGGTCACCCCTCCACTTT. Residues: CASRHSGSPLHF.

Only a few counts were recorded for this clonotype. V and J are TRBV30 and TRBJ1-5, with 11 bases matching TRBD1. J gave up 8 bases and V 1 base, and 7 bases lay outside the gene matches. This CDR3 region has 15 residues. Germline CDR1 GTSNPN, CDR2 SVGIG (reference sequence). CDR3 sequence: CAWSGTGGRAEPQHF. The CDR3 DNA reads TGTGCCTGGAGTGGGACAGGGGGCCGGGCGGAGCCCCAGCATTTT.